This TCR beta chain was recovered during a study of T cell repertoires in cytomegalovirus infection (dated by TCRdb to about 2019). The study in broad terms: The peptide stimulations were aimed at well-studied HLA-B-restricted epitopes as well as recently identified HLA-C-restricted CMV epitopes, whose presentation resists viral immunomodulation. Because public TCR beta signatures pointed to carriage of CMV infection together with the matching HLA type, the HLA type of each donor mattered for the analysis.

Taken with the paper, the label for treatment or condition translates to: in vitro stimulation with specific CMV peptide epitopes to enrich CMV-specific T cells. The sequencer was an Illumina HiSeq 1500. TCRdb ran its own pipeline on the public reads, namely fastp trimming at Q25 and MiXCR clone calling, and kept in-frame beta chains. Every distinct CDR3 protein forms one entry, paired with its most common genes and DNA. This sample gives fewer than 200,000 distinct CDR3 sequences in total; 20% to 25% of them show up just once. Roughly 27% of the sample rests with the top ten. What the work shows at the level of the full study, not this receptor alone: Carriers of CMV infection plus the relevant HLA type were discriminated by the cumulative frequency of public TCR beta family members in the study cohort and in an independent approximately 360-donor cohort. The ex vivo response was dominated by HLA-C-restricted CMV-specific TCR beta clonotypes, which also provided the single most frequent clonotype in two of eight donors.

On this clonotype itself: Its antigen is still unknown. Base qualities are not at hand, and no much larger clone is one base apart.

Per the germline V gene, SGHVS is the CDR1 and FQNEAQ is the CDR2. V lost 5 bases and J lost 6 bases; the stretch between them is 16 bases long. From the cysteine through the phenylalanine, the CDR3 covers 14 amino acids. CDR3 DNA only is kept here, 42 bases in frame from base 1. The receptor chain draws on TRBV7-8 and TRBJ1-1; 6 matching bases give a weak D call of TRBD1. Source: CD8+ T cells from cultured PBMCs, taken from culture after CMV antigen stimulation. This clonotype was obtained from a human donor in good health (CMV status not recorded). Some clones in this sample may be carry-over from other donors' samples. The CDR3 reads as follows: CASSPKRTAPEAFF. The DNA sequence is TGTGCCAGCAGCCCAAAGCGGACAGCCCCTGAAGCTTTCTTT.